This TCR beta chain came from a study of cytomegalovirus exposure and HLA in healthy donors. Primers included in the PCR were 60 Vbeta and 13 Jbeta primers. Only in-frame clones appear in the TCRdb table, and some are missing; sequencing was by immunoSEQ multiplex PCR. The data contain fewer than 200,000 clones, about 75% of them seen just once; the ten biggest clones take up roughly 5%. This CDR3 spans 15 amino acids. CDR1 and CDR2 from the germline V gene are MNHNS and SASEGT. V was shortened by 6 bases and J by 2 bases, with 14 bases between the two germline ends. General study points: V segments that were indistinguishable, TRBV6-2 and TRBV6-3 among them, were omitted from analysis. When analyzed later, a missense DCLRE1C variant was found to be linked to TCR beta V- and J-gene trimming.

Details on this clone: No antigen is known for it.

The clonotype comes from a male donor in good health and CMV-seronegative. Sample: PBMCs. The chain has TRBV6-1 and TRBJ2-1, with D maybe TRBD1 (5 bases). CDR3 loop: CASSLDSPPYNEQFF. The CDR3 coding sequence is TGTGCCAGCAGCCTCGACAGCCCGCCCTACAATGAGCAGTTCTTC.